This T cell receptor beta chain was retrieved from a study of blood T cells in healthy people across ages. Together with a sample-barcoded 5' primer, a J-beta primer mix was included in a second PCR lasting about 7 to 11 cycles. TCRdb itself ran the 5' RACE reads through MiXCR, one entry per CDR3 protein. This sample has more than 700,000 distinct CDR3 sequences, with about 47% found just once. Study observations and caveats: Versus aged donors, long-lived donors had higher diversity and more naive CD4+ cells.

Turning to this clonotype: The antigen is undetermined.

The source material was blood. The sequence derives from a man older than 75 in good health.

CDR3 protein: CASSLVGGETDTQYF. CDR3 DNA: TGTGCCAGCAGCTTAGTAGGCGGAGAAACAGATACGCAGTATTTT. The genes are TRBV7-2 and TRBJ2-3; D is uncertain. CDR3 length: 15 residues. Germline V gene sequence: CDR1 SGHTA, CDR2 FQGNSA. V lost 1 base and J lost 3, with 11 bases in between.